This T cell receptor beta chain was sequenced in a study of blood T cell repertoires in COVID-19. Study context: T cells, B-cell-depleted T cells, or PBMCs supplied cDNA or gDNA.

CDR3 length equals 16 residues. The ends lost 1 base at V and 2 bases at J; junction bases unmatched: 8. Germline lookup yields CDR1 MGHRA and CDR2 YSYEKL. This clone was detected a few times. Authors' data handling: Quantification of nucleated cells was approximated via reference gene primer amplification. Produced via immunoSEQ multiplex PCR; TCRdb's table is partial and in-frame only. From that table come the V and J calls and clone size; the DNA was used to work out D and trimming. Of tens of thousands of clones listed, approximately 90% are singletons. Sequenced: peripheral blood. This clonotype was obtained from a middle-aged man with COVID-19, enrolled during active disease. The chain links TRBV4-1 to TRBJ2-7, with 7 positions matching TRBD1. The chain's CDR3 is CASSQAPGQYTYEQYF. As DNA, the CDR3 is TGCGCCAGCAGCCAAGCTCCGGGACAGTATACCTACGAGCAGTACTTC.